Listed below are T cell receptor beta chains from one sample, sequenced in a study of shared clonotypes between healthy human individuals. The repertoire was sequenced with immunoSEQ multiplex PCR; TCRdb's copy has only in-frame clones and lacks some. The sample carries millions of clones, 95% recorded once. Sample: naive CD4+ T cells sorted from blood. The receptors derive from a man aged 18 to 30 in good health. Both conserved end residues are part of each CDR3. D genes are given only for firm matches. Expanded clones get a size class; other rows say once, few or many, or leave the size out.

>TRBV6-1|-|TRBJ1-1|-
CASSEGRMPNTEAFF
TGTGCCAGCAGTGAAGGACGGATGCCTAACACTGAAGCTTTCTTT
>TRBV29-1|-|TRBJ2-7|-
CSVSQASYEQYF
TGCAGCGTTTCGCAGGCCTCCTACGAGCAGTACTTC
>TRBV23-1|-|TRBJ1-5|-
CASSHWTANQPQHF
TGCGCCAGCAGTCATTGGACAGCTAATCAGCCCCAGCATTTT
>TRBV13|-|TRBJ2-2|TRBD2
CASSLAPLAANTGELFF
TGTGCCAGCAGCCTAGCCCCGCTAGCGGCGAACACCGGGGAGCTGTTTTTT
>TRBV30|-|TRBJ1-6|-
CAWSVTGQGNSPLHF
TGTGCCTGGAGTGTAACCGGGCAGGGAAATTCACCCCTCCACTTT
>TRBV7-9|-|TRBJ1-5|-
CASSLMYSNQPQHF
TGTGCCAGCAGCTTAATGTATAGCAATCAGCCCCAGCATTTT
>TRBV14|-|TRBJ2-1|TRBD1
CASRPPGQGPNEQFF
TGTGCCAGCAGGCCACCGGGACAGGGTCCCAATGAGCAGTTCTTC
>TRBV9|once|TRBJ2-3|TRBD2
CASSPRERFLTDTQYF
TGTGCCAGCAGCCCGCGGGAGCGATTTTTAACAGATACGCAGTATTTT
>TRBV2|-|TRBJ1-5|-
CASSDEYGNQPQHF
TGTGCCAGCAGTGATGAGTATGGGAATCAGCCCCAGCATTTT
>TRBV18|-|TRBJ2-3|TRBD1
CASSFDRGITDTQYF
TGTGCCAGCTCATTTGACAGGGGGATTACAGATACGCAGTATTTT
>TRBV7-3|-|TRBJ2-3|TRBD2
CASSPSLAGPAISTDTQYF
TGTGCCAGCAGCCCCTCATTAGCGGGTCCCGCCATTAGCACAGATACGCAGTATTTT
>TRBV7-2|-|TRBJ2-4|TRBD1
CASSRLQGAQNIQYF
TGTGCCAGCAGCCGACTACAGGGGGCCCAAAACATTCAGTACTTC
>TRBV11-2|once|TRBJ1-5|-
CASTDSNQPQHF
TGTGCCAGCACGGATAGCAATCAGCCCCAGCATTTT
>TRBV15|-|TRBJ2-4|-
CATSRDPANIQYF
TGTGCCACCAGCAGAGATCCGGCGAACATTCAGTACTTC
>TRBV29-1|once|TRBJ2-1|-
CSGQVGAATWPSSYNEQFF
TGCAGCGGGCAGGTGGGGGCCGCGACTTGGCCTAGCTCCTACAATGAGCAGTTCTTC
>TRBV6-6|-|TRBJ2-7|-
CASRSIPGYEQYF
TGTGCCAGCAGGTCCATCCCCGGCTACGAGCAGTACTTC
>TRBV19|-|TRBJ1-2|-
CASSMGDYGYTF
TGTGCCAGTAGTATGGGGGACTATGGCTACACCTTC
>TRBV5-1|once|TRBJ2-1|-
CASSLAGTQYNEQFF
TGCGCCAGCAGCTTGGCTGGGACACAATACAATGAGCAGTTCTTC
>TRBV18|-|TRBJ2-3|-
CASSPFKGTDTQYF
TGTGCCAGCTCACCATTCAAGGGCACAGATACGCAGTATTTT
>TRBV29-1|-|TRBJ2-2|-
CSVEEGGGKNTGELFF
TGCAGCGTTGAAGAAGGGGGTGGGAAGAACACCGGGGAGCTGTTTTTT
>TRBV7-8|once|TRBJ2-7|TRBD1
CASSLGGGFDPYEQYF
TGTGCCAGCAGCTTAGGAGGGGGCTTTGACCCCTACGAGCAGTACTTC
>TRBV9|-|TRBJ2-1|-
CASSVEGESYNEQFF
TGTGCCAGCAGCGTAGAGGGAGAATCCTACAATGAGCAGTTCTTC
>TRBV10-3|-|TRBJ2-7|-
CAISDGRAHDEQYF
TGTGCCATCAGTGACGGCCGGGCTCACGACGAGCAGTACTTC
>TRBV28|-|TRBJ2-7|TRBD1
CASSRTGKPEQYF
TGTGCCAGCAGCCGGACAGGGAAGCCCGAGCAGTACTTC
>TRBV28|-|TRBJ2-2|-
CASSRYPGTYTGELFF
TGTGCCAGCAGTCGCTACCCCGGGACCTACACCGGGGAGCTGTTTTTT
>TRBV13|-|TRBJ1-3|-
CASSTHGSGNTIYF
TGTGCCAGCAGCACCCACGGCTCTGGAAACACCATATATTTT
>TRBV7-3|-|TRBJ2-2|-
CASSRGPNTGELFF
TGTGCCAGCAGCCGCGGGCCTAACACCGGGGAGCTGTTTTTT
>TRBV9|-|TRBJ1-4|-
CASSVDRGEKLFF
TGTGCCAGCAGCGTAGATCGAGGCGAAAAACTGTTTTTT
>TRBV27|once|TRBJ1-2|-
CASSHSAATLNYGYTF
TGTGCCAGCAGTCACTCCGCCGCGACCCTCAACTATGGCTACACCTTC
>TRBV5-1|-|TRBJ1-3|-
CASSLGTGAIGGNTIYF
TGCGCCAGCAGCTTGGGAACAGGCGCTATTGGGGGAAACACCATATATTTT
>TRBV10-3|-|TRBJ2-7|-
CATTPGTDAPGYEQYF
TGTGCCACCACCCCCGGGACTGACGCTCCTGGGTACGAGCAGTACTTC
>TRBV6-1|once|TRBJ2-3|-
CASSEGGYSRDTQYF
TGTGCCAGCAGTGAAGGGGGTTACTCCAGAGATACGCAGTATTTT
>TRBV7-6|-|TRBJ2-3|TRBD1
CASSSLGQVSTDTQYF
TGTGCCAGCAGCTCCTTGGGACAGGTCAGCACAGATACGCAGTATTTT
>TRBV18|-|TRBJ1-3|-
CASSPGRYSGNTIYF
TGTGCCAGCTCACCAGGACGCTACTCTGGAAACACCATATATTTT
>TRBV10-3|-|TRBJ2-7|TRBD1
CAISRVGDSTFYEQYF
TGTGCCATCAGTCGGGTGGGGGACAGTACTTTCTACGAGCAGTACTTC
>TRBV6-4|-|TRBJ2-5|-
CASSAQIGETQYF
TGTGCCAGCAGTGCACAAATTGGAGAGACCCAGTACTTC
>TRBV5-6|-|TRBJ1-4|-
CASSSGWGDNEKLFF
TGTGCCAGCAGCTCTGGATGGGGTGATAATGAAAAACTGTTTTTT
>TRBV10-3|-|TRBJ1-4|-
CAISTGTPSEKLFF
TGTGCCATCAGTACCGGGACGCCAAGTGAAAAACTGTTTTTT
>TRBV10-2|-|TRBJ2-3|-
CASSSPGLGITDTQYF
TGCGCCAGCAGTTCCCCGGGCCTCGGCATCACAGATACGCAGTATTTT
>TRBV6-5|once|TRBJ1-1|-
CASSYDWGGTEAFF
TGTGCCAGCAGTTACGACTGGGGAGGGACTGAAGCTTTCTTT
>TRBV15|-|TRBJ2-6|-
CATSRLSRSGANVLTF
TGTGCCACCAGCAGATTATCTCGCTCTGGGGCCAACGTCCTGACTTTC
>TRBV5-4|once|TRBJ2-7|-
CASSFSWINYEQYF
TGTGCCAGCAGCTTCTCATGGATCAACTACGAGCAGTACTTC
>TRBV6-5|once|TRBJ1-1|-
CASTPAGVNTEAFF
TGTGCCAGCACCCCAGCAGGGGTAAACACTGAAGCTTTCTTT